The subject of this entry is one T cell receptor beta chain. Sequencing used immunoSEQ multiplex PCR; TCRdb keeps in-frame clones, though not all of them. The sample records about 140,000 clones, 85% to 95% being singletons. The data are from a study of control samples from healthy donors and cancer patients. The CDR3 sequence is 16 residues long. V was pared by 5 bases and J by 0 bases, with 16 bases between. Germline CDR1 reads MNHEY; CDR2 reads SMNVEV (reference sequence). The sequencing sample was made of blood. The sequence was obtained from a man aged 35 to 55 in good health. The chain is built from TRBV27 and TRBJ1-2; no clear D. CDR3 nucleotide sequence: TGTGCCAGCAGTATAAGTTCGGGTCATTCTAACTATGGCTACACCTTC. Its translation: CASSISSGHSNYGYTF.